The rows below give T cell receptor beta chains drawn from one sample of a study of vaccination and CD4 T cells after COVID-19. The antigens for these receptors are not known. One entry per CDR3 protein, called by TCRdb with MiXCR from the PCR reads. Of about 18,000 distinct CDR3 sequences listed, 56% are singletons. Sequencing was carried out using CD4+ T cells from blood, cultured in vitro. The receptors here all came from a human donor who had recovered from COVID-19. CDR3s leave out the opening cysteine and the closing phenylalanine or tryptophan. Each record gives: V gene, J gene, CDR3 protein.

TRBV20-1,TRBJ2-1,SARLFSEEQF
TRBV30,TRBJ1-2,AWSPPDVKAGYT
TRBV6-1,TRBJ2-3,ASKAGGPTDTQY
TRBV15,TRBJ2-5,ATSRDYGLSQETQY
TRBV18,TRBJ2-5,ASSPLAGGGPGETQY
TRBV10-2,TRBJ1-5,ASSESISNQPQH
TRBV29-1,TRBJ2-5,SVTFGQGVETQY
TRBV6-1,TRBJ2-5,ASSEGRTSGYQETQY
TRBV5-1,TRBJ2-3,ASSTTSGSPDTQY
TRBV12-5,TRBJ2-7,ASTPTSGTFGEQY
TRBV19,TRBJ1-1,ASSRREGNTEAF
TRBV20-1,TRBJ2-7,SARPQRGAYEQY
TRBV6-1,TRBJ1-2,ASSLGTGTSGYT
TRBV7-9,TRBJ2-7,ASSPTSGRVFEQY
TRBV12-5,TRBJ2-5,ASGTDGGEIQY
TRBV5-1,TRBJ1-2,ASTPFTEGHYGYT
TRBV6-5,TRBJ1-5,ASSSSITGGNQPQH
TRBV7-2,TRBJ1-2,ASSLGQGAGYGYT
TRBV20-1,TRBJ2-1,SARRGAAYNEQF
TRBV6-1,TRBJ1-5,ASRGPQGNQPQH
TRBV28,TRBJ1-1,ASSLQGTEAF
TRBV19,TRBJ2-1,ASSMVGLSNEQF
TRBV20-1,TRBJ2-5,SATWADGETQY
TRBV20-1,TRBJ2-3,SAQRERDTQY
TRBV28,TRBJ1-2,ASSHSTGAAYGYT
TRBV19,TRBJ1-5,ASSIVGLTGNQPQH
TRBV7-9,TRBJ2-7,ASSSQTGEEQY
TRBV7-8,TRBJ1-3,ASRRRSDGNTIY
TRBV6-1,TRBJ2-3,ASSEWRGQDTQY
TRBV20-1,TRBJ2-1,SAKLAGGLFYNEQF
TRBV20-1,TRBJ2-2,SARERQDGELF
TRBV7-3,TRBJ2-1,ASSLRQGGIGNEQF
TRBV7-2,TRBJ1-5,ASSLAATESQPQH
TRBV18,TRBJ2-6,ASSPRLGGANVLT
TRBV28,TRBJ1-1,ATTIPRHTEAF
TRBV7-6,TRBJ2-5,ASSSGTRETQY
TRBV7-2,TRBJ2-7,ASSLDRAGEQY
TRBV7-6,TRBJ2-5,ASSLGSGETQY
TRBV6-1,TRBJ1-2,ASSGLGQGSNYGYT
TRBV11-2,TRBJ2-7,ASSKDGRPYEQY
TRBV6-1,TRBJ2-3,ASRRTGTGVKDTQY
TRBV20-1,TRBJ1-3,SASRSIFSGNTIY
TRBV30,TRBJ2-5,AWSSLGPRESQY
TRBV30,TRBJ2-5,AWSVLGQMKTQY
TRBV7-3,TRBJ2-7,ASSLSTGAGEGEQY
TRBV29-1,TRBJ1-1,SVGDRGQAF
TRBV6-1,TRBJ1-2,ASTPTGVYGYT
TRBV6-1,TRBJ2-1,ASSKGLALYNEQF
TRBV19,TRBJ2-5,ASTLGQGMTQY
TRBV12-3/TRBV12-4,TRBJ2-7,ASSLARIKRQDEQY
TRBV7-9,TRBJ1-2,ASSPGQSVYGYT
TRBV19,TRBJ2-5,ASRTSGTQLAQY
TRBV7-3,TRBJ1-1,ASSLKAGNTEAF
TRBV20-1,TRBJ1-1,SAPAGTEAF